Reported below is one TCR beta chain. V lost 8 bases to trimming and J lost 8 bases, with 22 bases between them. Germline CDR1 and CDR2: ENHRY and SYGVKD. The CDR3 totals 15 residues. As handled by the study authors: Nucleated cell counts were estimated from reference gene primer amplification. Assay used: immunoSEQ multiplex PCR; TCRdb lists only in-frame clones, some missing. V, J and clone size are taken as reported in that table, and D and trimming were inferred from the DNA itself. The sample yields more than 300,000 clones, more than 70% seen once. This record comes from a study of blood T cell repertoires in COVID-19.

This TCR was recovered from a woman aged 45 to 65 with acute or convalescent COVID-19. The source material was peripheral blood. The chain links TRBV10-3 to TRBJ1-3; D gene ambiguous. The CDR3 DNA reads as TGTGCCATCCAAACCGATCCGCGATATATGGACACCATATATTTT. Translation: CAIQTDPRYMDTIYF.